This TCR beta chain was recorded in a study of T cells in narcolepsy. Some clones are missing from TCRdb's copy, which holds only in-frame ones; the method was immunoSEQ multiplex PCR. The sample includes roughly 13,000 clones, approximately 88% of them seen just once. This CDR3 region has 18 residues. Unmatched junction bases numbered 13, after V lost 1 base and J lost 3 bases. Germline CDR1 KGHSH, CDR2 LQKENI. The receptor was isolated from a human donor with narcolepsy. Sequenced sample: CD45RA- memory CD4+ T cells from PBMCs. V gene TRBV18 combines with J gene TRBJ2-7; 9 bases map to TRBD1. Here the CDR3 reads CASSPQRTGGAGGYEQYF. CDR3 coding DNA: TGTGCCAGCTCACCACAGAGAACAGGGGGCGCCGGCGGCTACGAGCAGTACTTC.